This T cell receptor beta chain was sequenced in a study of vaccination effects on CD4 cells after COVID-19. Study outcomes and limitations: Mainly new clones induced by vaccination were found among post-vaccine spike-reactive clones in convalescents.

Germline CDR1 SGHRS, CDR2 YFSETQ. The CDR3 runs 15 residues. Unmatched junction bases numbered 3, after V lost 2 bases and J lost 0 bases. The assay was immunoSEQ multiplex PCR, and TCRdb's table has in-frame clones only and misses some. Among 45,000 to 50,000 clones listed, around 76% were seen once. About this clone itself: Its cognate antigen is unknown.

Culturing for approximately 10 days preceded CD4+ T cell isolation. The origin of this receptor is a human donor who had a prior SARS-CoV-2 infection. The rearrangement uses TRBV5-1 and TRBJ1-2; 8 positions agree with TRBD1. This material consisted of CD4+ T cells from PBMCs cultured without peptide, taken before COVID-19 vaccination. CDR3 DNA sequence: TGCGCCAGCAGCTTAACGGACAGGGCTAACTATGGCTACACCTTC. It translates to CASSLTDRANYGYTF.